The sequence of this T cell receptor (beta chain) was determined in a study of CD8+ T cells in alopecia areata. Overall study context: Treated patients were dosed with oral tofacitinib, taking 5 to 10 mg twice daily.

A note on this clone: Its cognate antigen is unknown.

CDR3 length: 13 residues. Trimming removed 3 bases from V and 5 bases from J, with 7 bases in between. Looked up from germline, CDR1 is SGHTA and CDR2 is FQGNSA. Collection of lesional scalp punch biopsies and peripheral blood was performed in alopecia areata patients. Findings and caveats of the study: Scalp lesions, especially in alopecia totalis/universalis, had higher clonality than normal scalp.

Extraction of RNA preceded its reverse transcription into cDNA, which served as the sequencing template. The assay was immunoSEQ multiplex PCR, and TCRdb's table has in-frame clones only and misses some. The data show 11,000 or so clones, with approximately 60% seen just once and roughly 15% held by the top ten. Sample: skin. The chain recombines TRBV7-2 with TRBJ2-2; D is uncertain. The TCR originated in a human donor with alopecia areata. In DNA form, the CDR3 reads TGTGCCAGCAGCTTGGCAAGAACCGGGGAGCTGTTTTTT. Amino acid sequence: CASSLARTGELFF. Supplemented by reference TRBV7-2 and TRBJ2-2, the full variable domain reads GAGVSQSPSNKVTEKGKDVELRCDPISGHTALYWYRQSLGQGLEFLIYFQGNSAPDKSGLPSDRFSAERTGGSVSTLTIQRTQQEDSAVYLCASSLARTGELFFGEGSRLTVL.